The 3 T cell receptor beta chains reported below all come from one sample, sequenced in a study of T cells of healthy individuals. TCRdb independently ran MiXCR on the 5' RACE reads; one entry per CDR3 protein. In the table there are 85,000 to 100,000 distinct CDR3 sequences, 17% of which are singletons. The receptors derive from a human donor in good health.

The genes are TRBV19 and TRBJ2-3, with TRBD1 matching 7 bases. Germline-derived CDR1 and CDR2 are LNHDA and SQIVND (reference sequence). The CDR3 spans 14 residues. V was clipped by 6 bases and J by 4 bases; unmatched bases: 7. Here the CDR3 DNA reads TGTGCCAGTAGCCGAGACAGGGCAGCAGATACGCAGTATTTT. This gives the protein CASSRDRAADTQYF.

This clonotype was seen repeatedly, ten times or more. The rearrangement uses TRBV7-8 and TRBJ2-7; D not resolved. CDR1 and CDR2 (germline): SGHVS, FQNEAQ. This CDR3 has 15 amino acids. Trimming took off 5 bases at V and 2 bases at J, with 16 bases between the two ends. DNA for the CDR3: TGTGCCAGCAGCCGCCAGTCCGGACCTCCCTACGAGCAGTACTTC. Protein product: CASSRQSGPPYEQYF.

This clonotype has a handful of counts. V is TRBV4-2 and J is TRBJ1-6; D is perhaps TRBD1 (5 bases). Trimming took 0 bases from V and 9 from J, leaving 15 bases between them. The germline V gene has CDR1 LGHNA and CDR2 YNFKEQ. The CDR3 is 16 amino acids. This chain's CDR3 is CASSQDIGARTSPLHF. Here the CDR3 DNA reads TGTGCCAGCAGCCAAGATATTGGGGCGAGGACTTCACCCCTCCACTTT.